This T cell receptor beta chain was captured by sequencing in a study of T cell responses to AZD1222 COVID-19 vaccine. The study's findings and limits: Seropositive AZD1222 recipients at baseline numbered only five or six.

CDR3 length equals 13 residues. The germline V gene encodes CDR1 MDHEN and CDR2 SYDVKM. With 2 bases removed from V and 3 bases from J, the gap between germline ends came to 7 bases. The assay was immunoSEQ multiplex PCR, and TCRdb's table has in-frame clones only and misses some. The sample holds 200,000 to 300,000 clones, approximately 95% seen once. This clone was recorded only once. Its antigen is unidentified. The sequences come from peripheral blood, collected on day 0 of AZD1222 vaccination. The sequence was collected from an adult in good health. The chain combines TRBV28 with TRBJ1-2, with D possibly matching TRBD1 (5 bases). CDR3 residues: CASSLQGYYGYTF. CDR3 nucleotide sequence: TGTGCCAGCAGTTTACAGGGCTACTATGGCTACACCTTC.